A single sample is the source of the 11 T cell receptor beta chains below, sequenced in a study of radiotherapy plus CTLA-4 blockade in lung cancer. The repertoire was sequenced with immunoSEQ multiplex PCR; TCRdb's copy has only in-frame clones and lacks some. Counted here are under 40,000 clones, 70% occurring once; the ten biggest clones make up approximately 3.8%. Sequenced here: peripheral blood, sampled from a patient treated with radiotherapy plus ipilimumab. The receptors originated from a human donor with non-small cell lung cancer who had stable disease on radiotherapy plus ipilimumab.

The gene calls are TRBV4-3 and TRBJ1-1, with no clear D. This CDR3 is 15 amino acids long. Trimming took off 1 base at V and 0 bases at J, with 9 bases between the two ends. Germline CDR1 LGHNA, CDR2 YSLEER. CDR3 protein: CASSQVLFMNTEAFF. The CDR3 DNA is TGCGCCAGCAGCCAAGTTTTGTTCATGAACACTGAAGCTTTCTTT.

This clone was found a few times. The rearrangement links TRBV27 to TRBJ2-6; a weak D match, TRBD1 (5 bases). CDR1 and CDR2 from the germline V gene are MNHEY and SMNVEV (reference sequence). This CDR3 region has 16 residues. V was clipped by 6 bases and J by 1 base, with 13 bases between them. The CDR3 spells CASSRQPVSGANVLTF. As DNA, the CDR3 is TGTGCCAGCAGCCGACAGCCGGTATCTGGGGCCAACGTCCTGACTTTC. The whole variable domain, filled in from reference TRBV27 and TRBJ2-6, reads EAQVTQNPRYLITVTGKKLTVTCSQNMNHEYMSWYRQDPGLGLRQIYYSMNVEVTDKGDVPEGYKVSRKEKRNFPLILESPSPNQTSLYFCASSRQPVSGANVLTFGAGSRLTVL.

This chain connects TRBV6-5 to TRBJ1-3; D is ambiguous. CDR1 and CDR2 (germline): MNHEY, SVGAGI. This CDR3 contains 12 residues. Trimming stripped 8 bases from V and 0 bases from J, with 5 bases between. CDR3 loop: CASGVSGNTIYF. In nucleotides, the CDR3 is TGTGCCAGCGGAGTCTCTGGAAACACCATATATTTT.

To note about this clone: A read error may produce the germline difference seen at one junction end. The rearrangement uses TRBV9 and TRBJ1-1; the match to TRBD1 covers 8 bases. The germline V gene has CDR1 SGDLS and CDR2 YYNGEE. The CDR3 covers 13 residues. CDR3 amino acids: CASSYPGQGKEWF. The CDR3 nucleotides are TGTGCCAGCAGCTACCCCGGACAGGGAAAGGAATGGTTT.

The chain carries TRBV10-3 and TRBJ1-3; D remains unclear. Germline lookup yields CDR1 ENHRY and CDR2 SYGVKD. The length of the CDR3 is 13 residues. V was trimmed by 0 bases and J by 16 bases, leaving 16 bases between them. The CDR3, as DNA: TGTGCCATCAGTGAGTCTCTATCGGAGGTTTGGTATTTT. Translating it yields CAISESLSEVWYF.

This clone was picked up a small number of times. This same CDR3 is encoded by further DNA sequences in the sample. The rearrangement uses TRBV19 and TRBJ2-5; TRBD2 aligns across 7 bases. Trimming removed 5 bases from V and 2 bases from J; junction bases left unmatched: 2. The CDR3 loop spans 13 amino acids. The germline V gene has CDR1 LNHDA and CDR2 SQIVND (reference sequence). The CDR3 coding sequence is TGTGCCAGTAGTTCTAGCGGACAAGAGACCCAGTACTTC. Encoded protein: CASSSSGQETQYF.

The chain employs TRBV18 and TRBJ2-7, with TRBD1 identical over 11 bases. This CDR3 region has 22 residues. After removal of 0 bases from V and 6 bases from J, the junction contained 25 bases not matched to a gene. Germline V gene data show CDR1 as KGHSH and CDR2 as LQKENI. The CDR3 nucleotides read TGTGCCAGCTCACCACCGAGCGCCCACAGCACTGGGACAGGGGGGACTAGGGGCGAGCAGTACTTC. This codes for CASSPPSAHSTGTGGTRGEQYF.

This chain joins TRBV19 and TRBJ1-5; maybe TRBD1 (5 bases). V lost 3 bases and J 6 bases, leaving 12 bases between the germline ends. Germline loops: CDR1 LNHDA, CDR2 SQIVND (reference sequence). CDR3 length: 14 amino acids. Written as DNA, the CDR3 is TGTGCCAGTAGTATCAGAGGGGTGGGTCAGCCCCAGCATTTT. Protein sequence: CASSIRGVGQPQHF.

CDR3 amino acids: CASSLARTSFNEQFF. In DNA, the CDR3 is TGTGCCAGCAGCTTAGCCCGGACTAGCTTCAATGAGCAGTTCTTC. V usage is TRBV11-2 and J usage is TRBJ2-1, with TRBD2 matching over 8 bases. Germline assignment: CDR1 SGHAT and CDR2 FQNNGV. J gave up 6 bases and V 1 base, and 5 bases lay outside the gene matches. The length of the CDR3 is 15 residues. Full variable domain (remainder filled in from reference TRBV11-2 and TRBJ2-1): EAGVAQSPRYKIIEKRQSVAFWCNPISGHATLYWYQQILGQGPKLLIQFQNNGVVDDSQLPKDRFSAERLKGVDSTLKIQPAKLEDSAVYLCASSLARTSFNEQFFGPGTRLTVL.

This clone has more than one count but fewer than ten. The V gene is TRBV11-3, the J gene TRBJ1-1; the D is unclear. The CDR3 has 13 residues. Trimming shortened V by 0 bases and J by 0 bases, and 2 bases separated the two germline ends. Per germline, CDR1 SGHNT and CDR2 YENEEA. The DNA for the CDR3 is TGTGCCAGCAGCTTAGAGGTGAACACTGAAGCTTTCTTT. Protein sequence: CASSLEVNTEAFF. Complete variable domain (other parts from reference TRBV11-3 and TRBJ1-1): EAGVVQSPRYKIIEKKQPVAFWCNPISGHNTLYWYLQNLGQGPELLIRYENEEAVDDSQLPKDRFSAERLKGVDSTLKIQPAELGDSAVYLCASSLEVNTEAFFGQGTRLTVV.

The gene calls are TRBV19 and TRBJ2-1; D assignment may be TRBD1 or TRBD2 (5 bases each). The CDR3 is 13 residues long. Germline values: CDR1 LNHDA, CDR2 SQIVND (reference sequence). Trimming cost V 8 bases and J 1 base, with 9 bases left between them. The CDR3 spells CASRGGSYNEQFF. The CDR3 nucleotides are TGTGCCAGTCGTGGGGGATCCTACAATGAGCAGTTCTTC.